This T cell receptor (beta chain) was recovered during a study of cytotoxic CD8 clonotypes in ibrutinib-treated CLL. In the study overall: After a median of about 70 months, some 14 patients stayed remitted and 12 progressed; responses had been partial in some 24 and complete in 2.

On this clone itself: Antigen: not known.

Frozen PBMC stocks contributed roughly 2.1 micrograms of genomic DNA to the TCR beta libraries. The CDR3 is made up of 16 amino acids. V gave up 1 base and J gave up 5 bases; unmatched junction bases: 6. CDR1 and CDR2 from the germline V gene are MGHRA and YSYEKL. Study-wide results and limits: Clonality increased at ibrutinib response and stayed stable in sustained remission. At progression, however, it fell back toward baseline. The study sampled sustained-remission and progressing patients at different times.

This table comes from immunoSEQ multiplex PCR, and its TCRdb copy is limited to in-frame clones, with some not included. The sample consists of 25,000 to 30,000 clones, around three quarters of them appearing once. V is TRBV4-1 and J is TRBJ2-2; TRBD1 aligns across 8 bases. This receptor was identified in a human donor with chronic lymphocytic leukemia. Sequenced material: PBMCs, taken after 24 months of ibrutinib treatment. CDR3 residues: CASSQGHDRGTGELFF. The CDR3 DNA reads TGCGCCAGCAGCCAAGGCCACGACAGGGGAACCGGGGAGCTGTTTTTT.